The 9 T cell receptor beta chains below were found in one sample sequenced in a study of regulatory T cells in long-lasting Graves disease. The time point denotes: persistent/refractory GD, antithyroid drugs over 5 years with positive TRAb. The TCR library was made from RNA that had been extracted from PBMCs in TRIzol. Arm-PCR with iRepertoire HTBI primers amplified the CDR3 regions for these TCR beta libraries. TCRdb re-called the multiplex PCR reads through MiXCR, storing one row per CDR3 protein. The sample includes about 450,000 distinct CDR3 sequences, about a quarter of them seen just once. The sequenced sample was peripheral blood mononuclear cells (PBMCs), obtained when the disease was refractory, from a patient treated with antithyroid drugs. These receptor sequences come from a female donor with Graves disease.

The gene calls are TRBV15 and TRBJ2-3, with 16 nucleotides matching TRBD2. CDR1 and CDR2 from the germline V gene are LNHNV and YYDKDF (reference sequence). The V gene end was trimmed by 5 bases and the J gene end by 5 bases; junction bases not matched to a gene: 4. CDR3 size: 16 residues. The CDR3 DNA sequence: TGTGCCACCAGCCGGGGACTAGCGGGAGGGGAAGATACGCAGTATTTT. This sequence encodes CATSRGLAGGEDTQYF.

This clonotype showed up just a few times. The chain joins TRBV7-9 to TRBJ2-7, with 12 positions matching TRBD2. Germline V gene lookup returns CDR1 SEHNR and CDR2 FQNEAQ (reference sequence). CDR3 size: 16 residues. V gave up 5 bases and J gave up 4 bases; unmatched junction bases: 9. The CDR3 nucleotides are TGTGCCAGCAGCGCCTCTCCCGGGACTAGCGGGTACGAGCAGTACTTC. It yields the protein CASSASPGTSGYEQYF.

Details on this clonotype: Mismatch with germline at one junction end may stem from a read error. V gene TRBV2 combines with J gene TRBJ2-7; 8 nucleotides align to TRBD2. Germline values: CDR1 SNHLY, CDR2 FYNNEI. The CDR3 is made up of 19 amino acids. CDR3 amino acids: CASSPASDSFGRARYEQYF. The CDR3 coding sequence is TGCGCCAGCAGCCCTGCCTCTGACTCATTCGGGAGGGCCAGGTACGAGCAGTACTTC.

The rearrangement uses TRBV5-1 and TRBJ1-2, with D unresolved. Trimming left V 4 bases short and J 8 bases short, with 12 bases between. Looked up from germline, CDR1 is SGHRS and CDR2 is YFSETQ. The CDR3 totals 12 residues. CDR3 sequence: CASSPEGGGYTF. The CDR3 DNA reads as TGCGCCAGCAGCCCGGAGGGAGGGGGCTACACCTTC. The full variable domain, in which reference TRBV5-1 and TRBJ1-2 provide the parts outside the CDR3, is KAGVTQTPRYLIKTRGQQVTLSCSPISGHRSVSWYQQTPGQGLQFLFEYFSETQRNKGNFPGRFSGRQFSNSRSEMNVSTLELGDSALYLCASSPEGGGYTFGSGTRLTVV.

This chain uses TRBV20-1 with TRBJ2-1; D possibly corresponds to TRBD2 (6 bases). Germline V gene sequence: CDR1 DFQATT, CDR2 SNEGSKA (reference sequence). Trimming shortened V by 1 base and J by 4 bases, and 17 bases separated the two germline ends. This CDR3 comprises 16 residues. This CDR3 reads CSARGGREIPYNEQFF. DNA for the CDR3: TGCAGTGCTAGAGGAGGACGGGAGATACCATACAATGAGCAGTTCTTC.

This clonotype was counted only a few times. CDR3 in amino acids: CASSPIRGMNTEAFF. The CDR3 coding sequence is TGTGCCAGCAGCCCAATACGGGGTATGAACACTGAAGCTTTCTTT. V gene TRBV28 combines with J gene TRBJ1-1; unclear D gene. The CDR3 has 15 residues. The V gene's germline CDR1 is MDHEN and CDR2 SYDVKM. With 6 bases removed from V and 0 bases from J, the gap between germline ends came to 14 bases.

The V and J genes are TRBV7-2 and TRBJ2-1; no firm D call. Germline lookup yields CDR1 SGHTA and CDR2 FQGNSA. Between the trimmed V and J ends, which lost 10 bases and 6 bases, there was a span of 10 bases. The CDR3 loop spans 11 amino acids. The CDR3 DNA reads TGTGCCACCAGTGCCATCAATGAGCAGTTCTTC. Amino acid sequence: CATSAINEQFF.

The CDR3 region is CASGTSGLPGELFF. The CDR3 DNA reads TGTGCCAGCGGGACTAGCGGCCTCCCCGGGGAGCTGTTTTTT. The chain carries TRBV9 and TRBJ2-2, with TRBD2 identical over 11 bases. V shed 7 bases, J shed 6 bases, and the junction held 5 bases outside the gene matches. Looked up from germline, CDR1 is SGDLS and CDR2 is YYNGEE. The CDR3 totals 14 residues.

This clonotype was recorded at least ten times. The chain combines TRBV6-1 with TRBJ2-7; D is undetermined. This CDR3 is 15 amino acids long. V dropped 1 base and J dropped 0 bases, with 10 bases sitting between them. CDR1 MNHNS and CDR2 SASEGT come from the germline V gene. The CDR3 loop is CASSEEDLSSYEQYF. Written as DNA, the CDR3 is TGTGCCAGCAGTGAAGAGGACCTTAGCTCCTACGAGCAGTACTTC.